This T cell receptor (beta chain) was found in a study of T cell changes during pregnancy in multiple sclerosis. V gave up 2 bases and J gave up 5 bases; unmatched junction bases: 8. The CDR3 runs to 15 residues. The germline V gene has CDR1 MGHRA and CDR2 YSYEKL. Repertoires were generated with immunoSEQ multiplex PCR, while TCRdb's copy carries only in-frame clones and drops some. The table records more than 80,000 clones, more than 80% of them present only once. V and J are TRBV4-1 and TRBJ1-1; 7 positions match TRBD1. The sample was peripheral blood, taken before pregnancy. This sequence was found in a female donor with multiple sclerosis, enrolled in a pregnancy study. This CDR3 is CASSQPDRDGTEAFF. As DNA, the CDR3 is TGCGCCAGCAGCCAACCCGACAGGGATGGGACTGAAGCTTTCTTT.